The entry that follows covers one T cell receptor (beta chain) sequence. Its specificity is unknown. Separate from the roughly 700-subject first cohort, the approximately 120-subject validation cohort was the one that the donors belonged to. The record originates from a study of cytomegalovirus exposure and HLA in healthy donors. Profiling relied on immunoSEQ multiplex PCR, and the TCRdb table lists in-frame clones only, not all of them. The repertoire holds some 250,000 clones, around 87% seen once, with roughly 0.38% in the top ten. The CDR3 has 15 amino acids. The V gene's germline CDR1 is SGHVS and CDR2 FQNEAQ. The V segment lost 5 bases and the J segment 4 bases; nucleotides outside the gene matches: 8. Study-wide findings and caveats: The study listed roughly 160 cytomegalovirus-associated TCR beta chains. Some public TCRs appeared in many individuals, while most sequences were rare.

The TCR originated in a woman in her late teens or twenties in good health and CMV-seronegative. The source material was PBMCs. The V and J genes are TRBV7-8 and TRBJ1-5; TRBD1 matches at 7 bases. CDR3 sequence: CASSPAGTANQPQHF. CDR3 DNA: TGTGCCAGCAGCCCGGCCGGGACAGCTAATCAGCCCCAGCATTTT.